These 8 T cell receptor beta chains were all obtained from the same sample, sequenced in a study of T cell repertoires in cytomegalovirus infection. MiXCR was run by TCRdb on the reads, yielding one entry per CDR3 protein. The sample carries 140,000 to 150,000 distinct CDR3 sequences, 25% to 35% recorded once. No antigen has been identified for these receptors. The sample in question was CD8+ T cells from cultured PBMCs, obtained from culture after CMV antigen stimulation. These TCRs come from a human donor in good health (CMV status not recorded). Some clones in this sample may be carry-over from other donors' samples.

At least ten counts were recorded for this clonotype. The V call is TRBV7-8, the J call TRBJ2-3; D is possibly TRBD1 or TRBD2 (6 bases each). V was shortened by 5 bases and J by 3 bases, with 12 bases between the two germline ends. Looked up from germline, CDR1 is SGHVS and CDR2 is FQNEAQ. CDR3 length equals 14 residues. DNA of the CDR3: TGTGCCAGCAGCCCAGAAGGGGGGACAGATACGCAGTATTTT. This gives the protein CASSPEGGTDTQYF.

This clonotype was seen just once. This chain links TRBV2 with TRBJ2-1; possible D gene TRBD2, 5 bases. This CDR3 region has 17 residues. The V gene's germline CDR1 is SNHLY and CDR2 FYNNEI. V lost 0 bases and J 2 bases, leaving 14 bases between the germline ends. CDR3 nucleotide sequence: TGTGCCAGCAGTGAAGCGCCCCGGACTTCTACCTACAATGAGCAGTTCTTC. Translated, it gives CASSEAPRTSTYNEQFF.

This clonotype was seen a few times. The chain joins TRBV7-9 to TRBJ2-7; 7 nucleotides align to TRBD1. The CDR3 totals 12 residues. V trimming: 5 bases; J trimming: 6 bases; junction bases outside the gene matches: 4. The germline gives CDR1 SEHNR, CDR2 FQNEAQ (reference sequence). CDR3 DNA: TGTGCCAGCAGCGCTACAGGGGCCGAGCAGTACTTC. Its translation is CASSATGAEQYF.

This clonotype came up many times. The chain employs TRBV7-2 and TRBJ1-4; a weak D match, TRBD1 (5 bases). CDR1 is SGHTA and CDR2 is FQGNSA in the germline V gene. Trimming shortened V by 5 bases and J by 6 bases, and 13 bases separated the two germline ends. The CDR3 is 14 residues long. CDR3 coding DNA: TGTGCCAGCAGCCAGAGCTTGGGGGATGAAAAACTGTTTTTT. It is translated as CASSQSLGDEKLFF.

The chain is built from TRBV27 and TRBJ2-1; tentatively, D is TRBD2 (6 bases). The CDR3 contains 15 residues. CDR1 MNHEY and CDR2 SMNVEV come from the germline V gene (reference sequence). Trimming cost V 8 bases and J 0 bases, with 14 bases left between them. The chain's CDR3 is CASGGIADSYNEQFF. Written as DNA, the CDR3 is TGTGCCAGCGGGGGGATAGCGGACTCCTACAATGAGCAGTTCTTC.

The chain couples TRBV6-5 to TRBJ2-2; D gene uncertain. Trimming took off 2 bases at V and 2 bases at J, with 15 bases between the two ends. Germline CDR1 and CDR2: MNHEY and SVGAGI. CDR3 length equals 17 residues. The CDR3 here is CASSYASSLANTGELFF. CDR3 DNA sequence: TGTGCCAGCAGTTACGCCAGTTCTCTGGCAAACACCGGGGAGCTGTTTTTT.

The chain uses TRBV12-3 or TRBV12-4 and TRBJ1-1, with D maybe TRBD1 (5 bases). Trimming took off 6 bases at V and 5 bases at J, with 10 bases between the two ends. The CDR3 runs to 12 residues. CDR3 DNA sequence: TGTGCCAGCAGCCGGGGGGAAACTGAAGCTTTCTTT. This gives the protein CASSRGETEAFF.

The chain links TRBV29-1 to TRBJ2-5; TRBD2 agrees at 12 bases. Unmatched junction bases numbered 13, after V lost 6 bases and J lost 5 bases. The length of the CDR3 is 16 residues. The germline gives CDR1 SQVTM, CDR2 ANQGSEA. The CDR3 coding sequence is TGCAGCGTACACGGGACTAGCGGGCGAATGATGGAGACCCAGTACTTC. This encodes CSVHGTSGRMMETQYF.